This T cell receptor beta chain was documented in a study of OX40 agonist ivuxolimab in advanced cancers. Across the whole study: Patients were roughly 83% male with ages roughly 23 to 85, mean 60. Previous treatment with anti-PD-1, anti-PD-L1 or anti-CTLA-4 therapy was allowed; 35% to 50% had received some. Regarding the study as a whole: Partial responders at 0.1-3.0 mg/kg had among the lowest clonal expansion.

As concerns this clone: As yet, its antigen is unknown.

The V gene's germline CDR1 is SGHKS and CDR2 YYEKEE (reference sequence). This CDR3 contains 16 residues. The V and J ends lost 0 bases and 2 bases, in that order; junction bases with no gene match: 2. Assay: immunoSEQ multiplex PCR; the TCRdb copy retains only in-frame clones and omits some. The sample records fewer than 65,000 clones, roughly 90% being singletons. The investigators sampled blood at baseline, at cycle 4 day 1, and at cycle 7 day 1. The V gene is TRBV5-5, the J gene TRBJ1-5, with TRBD1 matching 10 bases. This clonotype was sampled from an adult with an advanced solid tumor such as melanoma, head and neck, liver or kidney cancer. The sample here was CD4+ or CD8+ T cells sorted from blood, taken in a trial of the OX40 agonist ivuxolimab. The CDR3 spells CASSLGGQGGNQPQHF. CDR3 DNA sequence: TGTGCCAGCAGCTTGGGTGGACAGGGGGGCAATCAGCCCCAGCATTTT. Filled out from reference TRBV5-5 and TRBJ1-5, the complete variable domain reads DAGVTQSPTHLIKTRGQQVTLRCSPISGHKSVSWYQQVLGQGPQFIFQYYEKEERGRGNFPDRFSARQFPNYSSELNVNALLLGDSALYLCASSLGGQGGNQPQHFGDGTRLSIL.